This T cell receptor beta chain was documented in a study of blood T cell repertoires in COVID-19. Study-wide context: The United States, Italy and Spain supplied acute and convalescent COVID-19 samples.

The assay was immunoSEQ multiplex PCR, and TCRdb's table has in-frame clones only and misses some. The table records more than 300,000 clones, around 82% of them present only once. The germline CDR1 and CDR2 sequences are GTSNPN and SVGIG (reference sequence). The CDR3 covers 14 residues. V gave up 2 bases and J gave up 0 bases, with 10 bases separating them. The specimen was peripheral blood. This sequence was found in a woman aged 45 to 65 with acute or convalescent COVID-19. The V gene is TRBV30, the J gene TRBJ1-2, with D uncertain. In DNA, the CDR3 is TGTGCCTGGAGTACGAACAGAGCTAACTATGGCTACACCTTC. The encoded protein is CAWSTNRANYGYTF.